Listed below are T cell receptor beta chains from one sample, sequenced in a study of T cells after posttransplantation cyclophosphamide. The data were produced by immunoSEQ multiplex PCR, yet TCRdb's version contains in-frame clones alone and is incomplete. The sample is made up of approximately 40,000 clones, none counted only once. Sequenced: PBMCs. All receptors derive from a man aged 40-49 years in good health, CMV-negative, and a related stem cell transplant donor. CDR3s include the opening cysteine and the closing phenylalanine or tryptophan. Fields, in order: J gene, V gene, clone size, D gene, CDR3 DNA, CDR3 protein. D genes are given only for firm matches. Clone size, where shown, is once, few, many, or a class for clones that have expanded.

j_gene: TRBJ2-5
v_gene: TRBV7-9
abundance: .
d_gene: TRBD2
CDR3nt: TGTGCCAGCAGCTTAGTAGGGCTGGGGGCGGGGGGACAAGAGACCCAGTACTTC
CDR3aa: CASSLVGLGAGGQETQYF

j_gene: TRBJ2-2
v_gene: TRBV5-1
abundance: many
d_gene: TRBD1
CDR3nt: TGCGCCAGCAGCTTGCAGGGGGCGACCGGGGAGCTGTTTTTT
CDR3aa: CASSLQGATGELFF

j_gene: TRBJ2-3
v_gene: TRBV21-1
abundance: many
d_gene: .
CDR3nt: TGTGCCAGCAGCAAAGGACTCTTTAGCACAGATACGCAGTATTTT
CDR3aa: CASSKGLFSTDTQYF

j_gene: TRBJ1-2
v_gene: TRBV27
abundance: .
d_gene: .
CDR3nt: TGTGCCAGCAGTCCGGACAGACTTAACTATGGCTACACCTTC
CDR3aa: CASSPDRLNYGYTF

j_gene: TRBJ2-6
v_gene: TRBV6-1
abundance: many
d_gene: .
CDR3nt: TGTGCCAGCAGCTTTAGCCCCGGGGCCAACGTCCTGACTTTC
CDR3aa: CASSFSPGANVLTF

j_gene: TRBJ1-1
v_gene: TRBV28
abundance: few
d_gene: .
CDR3nt: TGTGCCAGCAGTTTTTTGCAGGGGAACACTGAAGCTTTCTTT
CDR3aa: CASSFLQGNTEAFF

j_gene: TRBJ2-1
v_gene: TRBV19
abundance: many
d_gene: TRBD1
CDR3nt: TGTGCCAGTAGTATAGATAGGACAGGCAAACCAGAGCAGTTCTTC
CDR3aa: CASSIDRTGKPEQFF

j_gene: TRBJ2-5
v_gene: TRBV2
abundance: few
d_gene: .
CDR3nt: TGTGCCAGCAGGGAGATAGAGACCCAGTACTTC
CDR3aa: CASREIETQYF

j_gene: TRBJ2-3
v_gene: TRBV10-3
abundance: many
d_gene: .
CDR3nt: TGTGCCATCAGTGAGTCCGGTGGTGTGAATACAGATACGCAGTATTTT
CDR3aa: CAISESGGVNTDTQYF

j_gene: TRBJ1-2
v_gene: TRBV14
abundance: .
d_gene: TRBD1
CDR3nt: TGTGCCAGCAGCCAAGTCTCAGGGGGGTATGGCTACACCTTC
CDR3aa: CASSQVSGGYGYTF

j_gene: TRBJ2-7
v_gene: TRBV27
abundance: few
d_gene: .
CDR3nt: TGTGCCAGCAAGGGGGGGACATCGGCTTTCTACGAGCAGTACTTC
CDR3aa: CASKGGTSAFYEQYF

j_gene: TRBJ1-1
v_gene: TRBV18
abundance: many
d_gene: .
CDR3nt: TGTGCCAGCTCACCCCCGCGAGCGGGGGGCGACACTGAAGCTTTCTTT
CDR3aa: CASSPPRAGGDTEAFF

j_gene: TRBJ2-7
v_gene: TRBV2
abundance: .
d_gene: TRBD1
CDR3nt: TGTGCCAGCAGTGAACTGGGACAGGGCTACGAGCAGTACTTC
CDR3aa: CASSELGQGYEQYF

j_gene: TRBJ1-5
v_gene: TRBV9
abundance: many
d_gene: TRBD1
CDR3nt: TGTGCCAGCAGCGTCGATTGGAGGGGAGAGGGGGCAGGGTTTGGCAATCAGCCCCAGCATTTT
CDR3aa: CASSVDWRGEGAGFGNQPQHF

j_gene: TRBJ1-1
v_gene: TRBV27
abundance: few
d_gene: TRBD1
CDR3nt: TGTGCCAGCAGCTGGGACAGGGGGCTTGTGAACACTGAAGCTTTCTTT
CDR3aa: CASSWDRGLVNTEAFF

j_gene: TRBJ1-2
v_gene: TRBV7-2
abundance: many
d_gene: TRBD1
CDR3nt: TGTGCCAGCAGCACCGGACAGGGGGCAGGTGGCTACACCTTC
CDR3aa: CASSTGQGAGGYTF

j_gene: TRBJ2-3
v_gene: TRBV9
abundance: .
d_gene: TRBD2
CDR3nt: TGTGCCAGCAGCGTAGTTTCGGGAGGGCGGGCAGATACGCAGTATTTT
CDR3aa: CASSVVSGGRADTQYF

j_gene: TRBJ2-3
v_gene: TRBV19
abundance: many
d_gene: TRBD2
CDR3nt: TGTGCCAGTAGTCCCCTAGCGGGGGGGCCAAATACGCAGTATTTT
CDR3aa: CASSPLAGGPNTQYF

j_gene: TRBJ1-1
v_gene: TRBV2
abundance: many
d_gene: .
CDR3nt: TGTGCCAGCGGTAGGGGATTGGGCACTGAAGCTTTCTTT
CDR3aa: CASGRGLGTEAFF

j_gene: TRBJ1-4
v_gene: TRBV4-2
abundance: many
d_gene: .
CDR3nt: TGTGCCAGCAGCCAAACGACATCAACTAATGAAAAACTGTTTTTT
CDR3aa: CASSQTTSTNEKLFF